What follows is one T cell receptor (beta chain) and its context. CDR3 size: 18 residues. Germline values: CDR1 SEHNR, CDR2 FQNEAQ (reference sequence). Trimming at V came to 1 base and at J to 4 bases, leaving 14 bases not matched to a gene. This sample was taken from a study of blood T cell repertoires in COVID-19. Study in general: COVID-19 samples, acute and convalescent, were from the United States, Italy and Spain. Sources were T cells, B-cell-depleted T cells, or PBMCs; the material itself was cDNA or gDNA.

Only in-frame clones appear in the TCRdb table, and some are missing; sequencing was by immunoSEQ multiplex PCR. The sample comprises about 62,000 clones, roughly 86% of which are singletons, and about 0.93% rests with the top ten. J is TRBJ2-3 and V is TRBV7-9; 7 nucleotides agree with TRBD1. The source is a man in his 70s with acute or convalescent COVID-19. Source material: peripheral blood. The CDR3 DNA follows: TGTGCCAGCAGCTTAGGAGTCAGGTGGCCTAGGGGGCCAGATACGCAGTATTTT. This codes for CASSLGVRWPRGPDTQYF. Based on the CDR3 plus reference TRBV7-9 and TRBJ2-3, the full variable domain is DTGVSQNPRHKITKRGQNVTFRCDPISEHNRLYWYRQTLGQGPEFLTYFQNEAQLEKSRLLSDRFSAERPKGSFSTLEIQRTEQGDSAMYLCASSLGVRWPRGPDTQYFGPGTRLTVL.